The 2 T cell receptor beta chains listed next were all sequenced from one sample in a study of blood T cell repertoires in COVID-19. The table came from immunoSEQ multiplex PCR; TCRdb's copy has only in-frame clones and leaves some out. The sample includes some 150,000 clones, about 86% seen only once; the top ten take 7.5% to 8.5%. The sample taken for sequencing was peripheral blood. All receptors come from a woman aged 55-75 years with acute or convalescent COVID-19.

The V call is TRBV11-2, the J call TRBJ2-2; TRBD1 matches at 9 bases. The V gene's germline CDR1 is SGHAT and CDR2 FQNNGV. J was trimmed by 4 bases and V by 3 bases; bases with no gene match: 12. This CDR3 is built from 18 residues. The CDR3, as DNA: TGTGCCAGCAGCTTCCCCGTACCGGGACAGGGCTCCACCGGGGAGCTGTTTTTT. Protein product: CASSFPVPGQGSTGELFF.

The genes are TRBV5-1 and TRBJ1-2, with 7 bases lining up with TRBD1. The CDR3 length is 13 residues. Unmatched junction bases numbered 6, after V lost 5 bases and J lost 5 bases. CDR1 is SGHRS and CDR2 is YFSETQ in the germline V gene. This CDR3 reads CASSPDREYGYTF. CDR3 nucleotide sequence: TGCGCCAGCAGTCCTGACAGGGAGTATGGCTACACCTTC.